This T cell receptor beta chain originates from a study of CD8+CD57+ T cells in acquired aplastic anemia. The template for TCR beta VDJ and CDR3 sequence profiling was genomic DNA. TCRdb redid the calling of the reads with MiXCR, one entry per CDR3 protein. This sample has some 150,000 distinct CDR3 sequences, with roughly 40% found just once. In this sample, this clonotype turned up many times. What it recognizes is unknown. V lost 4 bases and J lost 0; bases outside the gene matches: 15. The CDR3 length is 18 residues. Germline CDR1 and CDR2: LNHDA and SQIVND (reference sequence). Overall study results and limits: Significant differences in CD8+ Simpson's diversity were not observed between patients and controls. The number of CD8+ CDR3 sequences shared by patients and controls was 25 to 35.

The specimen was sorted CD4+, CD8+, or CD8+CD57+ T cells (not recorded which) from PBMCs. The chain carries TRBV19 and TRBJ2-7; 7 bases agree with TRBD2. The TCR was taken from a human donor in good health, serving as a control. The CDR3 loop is CASSTWGERGRGSYEQYF. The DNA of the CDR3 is TGTGCCAGTAGTACTTGGGGGGAACGCGGGAGAGGCTCCTACGAGCAGTACTTC.